The 29 T cell receptor beta chains below were found in one sample sequenced in a study of T cell responses to AZD1222 COVID-19 vaccine. Method: immunoSEQ multiplex PCR; TCRdb's copy keeps in-frame clones and lacks some. The sample consists of about 140,000 clones, approximately 91% of them appearing once. Sequencing used peripheral blood, obtained on day 0 of AZD1222 vaccination. The receptors come from an adult in good health.

J is TRBJ2-7 and V is TRBV5-1, with 9 bases fitting TRBD1. The J segment lost 3 bases and the V segment lost 4 bases, leaving 5 bases of the junction unmatched. The V gene's germline CDR1 is SGHRS and CDR2 YFSETQ. The CDR3 totals 14 residues. For the CDR3, the DNA is TGCGCCAGCAGCGCTAAGGACAGGGGCTACGAGCAGTACTTC. It yields the protein CASSAKDRGYEQYF.

This chain links TRBV19 with TRBJ1-4; D unresolved. Germline CDR1 is LNHDA and CDR2 is SQIVND (reference sequence). Trimming left V 5 bases short and J 4 bases short, with 14 bases between. The CDR3 spans 15 residues. CDR3 DNA sequence: TGTGCCAGTAGTGACGCCCTCATCAATAATGAAAAACTGTTTTTT. It translates to CASSDALINNEKLFF.

This chain connects TRBV29-1 to TRBJ1-4; perhaps TRBD1 as D (6 bases). Per germline, CDR1 SQVTM and CDR2 ANQGSEA. Trimming removed 7 bases at V and 4 bases at J, with 16 bases between. This CDR3 comprises 14 residues. Here the CDR3 reads CSGGPDRVNEKLFF. CDR3 in DNA: TGCAGCGGAGGTCCGGACAGAGTTAATGAAAAACTGTTTTTT.

The chain combines TRBV19 with TRBJ2-3; 9 bases match TRBD2. Germline trimming cut 6 bases from V and 1 base from J; bases unmatched to any gene: 5. CDR3 length equals 15 residues. Germline V gene lookup returns CDR1 LNHDA and CDR2 SQIVND (reference sequence). The CDR3 reads CASRGLAGGTDTQYF. CDR3 in DNA: TGTGCCAGTAGGGGATTAGCGGGAGGCACAGATACGCAGTATTTT. The full variable domain, with the rest looked up from reference TRBV19 and TRBJ2-3, is DGGITQSPKYLFRKEGQNVTLSCEQNLNHDAMYWYRQDPGQGLRLIYYSQIVNDFQKGDIAEGYSVSREKKESFPLTVTSAQKNPTAFYLCASRGLAGGTDTQYFGPGTRLTVL.

This chain links TRBV5-6 with TRBJ2-1; tentatively, D is TRBD1 or TRBD2 (5 bases each). With 3 bases removed from V and 0 bases from J, the gap between germline ends came to 7 bases. The germline V gene encodes CDR1 SGHDT and CDR2 YYEEEE. The length of the CDR3 is 14 residues. The CDR3 nucleotides are TGTGCCAGCAGCTGGGACGGCTCCTACAATGAGCAGTTCTTC. Translation gives CASSWDGSYNEQFF.

This chain connects TRBV29-1 to TRBJ1-5, with D unresolved. Trimming stripped 4 bases from V and 3 bases from J, with 7 bases between. CDR1 and CDR2 from the germline V gene are SQVTM and ANQGSEA. The CDR3 is 12 amino acids. CDR3 in DNA: TGCAGCGTTGCAGGCTCCAATCAGCCCCAGCATTTT. Translating it yields CSVAGSNQPQHF.

The CDR3, as DNA: TGTGCCAGCACCCCCGGATGGGATGGAGAGACCCAGTACTTC. Translating it yields CASTPGWDGETQYF. The rearrangement joins TRBV9 to TRBJ2-5; D is unresolved. CDR1 SGDLS and CDR2 YYNGEE come from the germline V gene. V lost 6 bases and J 4 bases, leaving 16 bases between the germline ends. This CDR3 comprises 14 residues.

The chain carries TRBV11-2 and TRBJ1-1; D possibly corresponds to TRBD1 (5 bases). CDR3 length: 14 residues. In germline, CDR1 is SGHAT, CDR2 FQNNGV. The V and J ends lost 0 bases and 5 bases respectively, with 10 bases between them. CDR3 residues: CASSLERWGTEAFF. CDR3 bases: TGTGCCAGCAGCTTAGAACGGTGGGGGACTGAAGCTTTCTTT.

This clone was seen once. V and J are TRBV5-1 and TRBJ2-1; D gene ambiguous. This CDR3 has 14 residues. Per germline, CDR1 SGHRS and CDR2 YFSETQ. Trimming left V 0 bases short and J 6 bases short, with 10 bases between. The DNA for the CDR3 is TGCGCCAGCAGCTTGGTTCGGCGGAGCAATGAGCAGTTCTTC. Its protein is CASSLVRRSNEQFF.

The chain combines TRBV28 with TRBJ2-7; tentative D call: TRBD1 (5 bases). In germline, CDR1 is MDHEN, CDR2 SYDVKM. The length of the CDR3 is 12 residues. The V gene lost 6 bases and the J gene lost 8 bases, with 14 bases spanning the gap. The CDR3 DNA is TGTGCCAGCAGCAACCTCCAGGGCCAGCAGTACTTC. The encoded protein is CASSNLQGQQYF. The whole variable domain, remainder taken from reference TRBV28 and TRBJ2-7, is DVKVTQSSRYLVKRTGEKVFLECVQDMDHENMFWYRQDPGLGLRLIYFSYDVKMKEKGDIPEGYSVSREKKERFSLILESASTNQTSMYLCASSNLQGQQYFGPGTRLTVT.

This clone was seen a handful of times. This sequence joins TRBV6-5 and TRBJ1-1, with no clear D. Germline V gene data show CDR1 as MNHEY and CDR2 as SVGAGI. V was trimmed by 2 bases and J by 1 base, leaving 2 bases between them. The CDR3 has 12 amino acids. CDR3 DNA sequence: TGTGCCAGCAGTTACGAGAACACTGAAGCTTTCTTT. Its translation: CASSYENTEAFF.

This clone occurred once. The chain employs TRBV19 and TRBJ2-4, with TRBD1 identical over 7 bases. Per germline, CDR1 LNHDA and CDR2 SQIVND (reference sequence). V trimming: 5 bases; J trimming: 7 bases; junction bases outside the gene matches: 2. The CDR3 has 12 residues. DNA of the CDR3: TGTGCCAGTAGTGCGACAGGGAACATTCAGTACTTC. Translated, it gives CASSATGNIQYF.

The gene calls are TRBV4-1 and TRBJ1-2; unclear D gene. Germline CDR1 is MGHRA and CDR2 is YSYEKL. The CDR3 sequence is 13 residues long. V lost 6 bases and J lost 4, with 12 bases in between. CDR3 DNA: TGCGCCAGCAGTCCCCGGACGGGCTATGGCTACACCTTC. Protein: CASSPRTGYGYTF.

The chain has TRBV9 and TRBJ2-1; D is undetermined. This CDR3 contains 14 residues. CDR1 is SGDLS and CDR2 is YYNGEE in the germline V gene. The V and J ends lost 0 bases and 6 bases respectively, with 10 bases between them. The CDR3 DNA reads TGTGCCAGCAGCGTAGAATCCAGCCTCAATGAGCAGTTCTTC. Translation gives CASSVESSLNEQFF.

The V and J genes are TRBV4-1 and TRBJ1-1; D gene uncertain. The length of the CDR3 is 13 residues. Trimming pared 4 bases from V and 5 bases from J, leaving 11 bases between. CDR1 and CDR2 (germline): MGHRA, YSYEKL. This chain's CDR3 is CASSPSAGTEAFF. CDR3 nucleotides: TGCGCCAGCAGCCCCTCCGCGGGGACTGAAGCTTTCTTT.

The chain uses TRBV10-3 and TRBJ2-1; the match to TRBD2 covers 10 bases. The junction had 7 bases not matched to a gene; V was cut back by 2 bases and J by 9 bases. Germline V CDR1 and CDR2: ENHRY, SYGVKD. The CDR3 is 15 amino acids. CDR3 region: CAISEEKLAGFEQFF. Here the CDR3 DNA reads TGTGCCATCAGTGAGGAGAAACTAGCGGGGTTTGAGCAGTTCTTC.

The genes are TRBV11-3 and TRBJ1-4, with no clear D. Between the trimmed V and J ends, which lost 2 bases and 0 bases, there was a span of 16 bases. The CDR3 is 18 residues long. From germline, CDR1 is SGHNT and CDR2 YENEEA. Here the CDR3 reads CASSLSAGETTTNEKLFF. As DNA, the CDR3 is TGTGCCAGCAGCTTATCGGCAGGCGAGACAACAACTAATGAAAAACTGTTTTTT.

The rearrangement uses TRBV9 and TRBJ1-2, with D perhaps TRBD1 (5 bases). V lost 0 bases to trimming and J lost 5 bases, with 11 bases between them. The germline gives CDR1 SGDLS, CDR2 YYNGEE. This CDR3 comprises 14 residues. The DNA of the CDR3 is TGTGCCAGCAGCGTAGATGGGACGGAGTATGGCTACACCTTC. Encoded protein: CASSVDGTEYGYTF.

The chain carries TRBV4-2 and TRBJ2-2; D gene unclear. CDR1 is LGHNA, CDR2 YNFKEQ, per germline. The CDR3 is made up of 17 amino acids. Trimming shortened V by 1 base and J by 0 bases, and 12 bases separated the two germline ends. CDR3 coding DNA: TGTGCCAGCAGCCAAGTCTCCGCGGTCGCGAACACCGGGGAGCTGTTTTTT. Translation gives CASSQVSAVANTGELFF.

The chain carries TRBV28 and TRBJ1-3, with D possibly being TRBD1 (6 bases). CDR3 length: 16 amino acids. Trimming took off 3 bases at V and 4 bases at J, with 16 bases between the two ends. CDR1 and CDR2 from the germline V gene are MDHEN and SYDVKM. The CDR3 sequence is CASSLNGGVRGNTIYF. The CDR3 nucleotides are TGTGCCAGCAGTTTGAATGGGGGCGTGCGCGGAAACACCATATATTTT.

J is TRBJ2-1 and V is TRBV18, with no clear D. The V and J ends lost 5 bases and 4 bases respectively, with 21 bases between them. Germline V gene sequence: CDR1 KGHSH, CDR2 LQKENI. This CDR3 contains 17 residues. This CDR3 reads CASSNTPQSLTYNEQFF. The CDR3 DNA sequence: TGTGCCAGCTCAAACACTCCCCAGTCCCTCACGTACAATGAGCAGTTCTTC.

The V and J genes are TRBV5-6 and TRBJ1-6, with D possibly being TRBD1 (6 bases). This CDR3 is built from 17 residues. From germline, CDR1 is SGHDT and CDR2 YYEEEE. The V end lost 3 bases, the J end lost 7 bases, and 20 bases lay between the germline ends. CDR3 bases: TGTGCCAGCAGCTACTTCACAGGGAGTGTAGGAAATTCACCCCTCCACTTT. Protein sequence: CASSYFTGSVGNSPLHF.

In the case of this clone: The same CDR3 also results from other DNA sequences found in this sample. The chain is built from TRBV5-5 and TRBJ1-1; weak D call: TRBD1 (5 bases). This CDR3 region has 13 residues. CDR1 is SGHKS and CDR2 is YYEKEE in the germline V gene (reference sequence). Trimming removed 3 bases at V and 1 base at J, with 7 bases between. CDR3 in DNA: TGTGCCAGCAGCTGGGGACGGAACACTGAAGCTTTCTTT. It specifies CASSWGRNTEAFF. The full variable domain, its missing parts supplied by reference TRBV5-5 and TRBJ1-1, is DAGVTQSPTHLIKTRGQQVTLRCSPISGHKSVSWYQQVLGQGPQFIFQYYEKEERGRGNFPDRFSARQFPNYSSELNVNALLLGDSALYLCASSWGRNTEAFFGQGTRLTVV.

This sequence joins TRBV28 and TRBJ2-7, with 8 positions matching TRBD1. The CDR3 loop spans 14 amino acids. Germline values: CDR1 MDHEN, CDR2 SYDVKM. Unmatched junction bases numbered 12, after V lost 7 bases and J lost 7 bases. This chain's CDR3 is CASTLTGDVMEQYF. CDR3 sequence (DNA): TGTGCCAGCACCTTGACAGGGGACGTGATGGAGCAGTACTTC.

V usage is TRBV18 and J usage is TRBJ2-7, with no clear D. The V and J ends lost 6 bases and 3 bases respectively, with 12 bases between them. Germline CDR1 is KGHSH and CDR2 is LQKENI. This CDR3 comprises 13 residues. DNA for the CDR3: TGTGCCAGCTCCCCCGGACGGGTCTACGAGCAGTACTTC. Amino acid sequence: CASSPGRVYEQYF.

Turning to this clone: Compared with germline, one end of the junction differs, possibly owing to a read error. The chain links TRBV19 to TRBJ1-4; D call uncertain. The CDR3 is 13 residues long. Germline V gene lookup returns CDR1 LNHDA and CDR2 SQIVND (reference sequence). The CDR3 protein is CASSLEAGEKLFF. For the CDR3, the DNA is TGTGCCAGTAGTTTAGAGGCGGGTGAAAAACTGTTTTTT.

The gene calls are TRBV10-3 and TRBJ2-5, with TRBD2 matching over 12 bases. Germline CDR1 reads ENHRY; CDR2 reads SYGVKD. J was trimmed by 4 bases and V by 7 bases; bases with no gene match: 1. This CDR3 contains 13 residues. The CDR3 region has the DNA TGTGCCATCATGGGACTAGCGGGAGAGACCCAGTACTTC. It specifies CAIMGLAGETQYF.

The chain has TRBV11-2 and TRBJ1-3, with D unclear. In germline, CDR1 is SGHAT, CDR2 FQNNGV. There are 17 residues in the CDR3. V gave up 2 bases and J gave up 0 bases, with 14 bases separating them. The CDR3 nucleotides are TGTGCCAGCAGCTTACTAGGAGGCAGGAACTCTGGAAACACCATATATTTT. Its translation is CASSLLGGRNSGNTIYF. The variable domain in full, with the rest retrieved from reference TRBV11-2 and TRBJ1-3, is EAGVAQSPRYKIIEKRQSVAFWCNPISGHATLYWYQQILGQGPKLLIQFQNNGVVDDSQLPKDRFSAERLKGVDSTLKIQPAKLEDSAVYLCASSLLGGRNSGNTIYFGEGSWLTVV.

The rearrangement links TRBV18 to TRBJ2-4, with TRBD1 as a possible D gene (5 bases). CDR1 is KGHSH and CDR2 is LQKENI in the germline V gene. The CDR3 consists of 17 residues. Trimming shortened V by 0 bases and J by 3 bases, and 15 bases separated the two germline ends. The CDR3 sequence is CASSPPLQGRGKNIQYF. The CDR3 DNA is TGTGCCAGCTCACCACCGTTGCAGGGTAGGGGCAAAAACATTCAGTACTTC.